The 23 T cell receptor beta chains listed next were all sequenced from one sample in a study of technical replicates of blood from a few donors. Sequenced by immunoSEQ multiplex PCR; TCRdb stores in-frame clones only, minus some. The sample records about 83,000 clones, about 92% being singletons. What was sequenced was T cells isolated from PBMCs. The receptor source for this set is a human donor in good health.

The chain has TRBV23-1 and TRBJ2-7, with 7 positions matching TRBD1. TRBV23-1 is classed as an ORF, of uncertain function. This CDR3 has 16 residues. The J segment lost 4 bases and the V segment lost 0 bases, leaving 9 bases of the junction unmatched. For the CDR3, the DNA is TGCGCCAGCAGTCAATCTCCCAAGGGGGCGGATTACGAGCAGTACTTC. Its protein is CASSQSPKGADYEQYF.

The J gene is TRBJ2-1, the V gene TRBV19, with a tentative D call TRBD2 (5 bases). The CDR3 is made up of 17 amino acids. Between the trimmed V and J ends, which lost 6 bases and 0 bases, there was a span of 18 bases. Germline V gene sequence: CDR1 LNHDA, CDR2 SQIVND (reference sequence). CDR3 amino acids: CASSLREGLDSYNEQFF. CDR3 nucleotides: TGTGCCAGTAGCCTACGAGAGGGCTTGGACTCCTACAATGAGCAGTTCTTC.

The J gene is TRBJ1-1, the V gene TRBV18; 8 nucleotides align to TRBD1. CDR1 and CDR2 (germline): KGHSH, LQKENI. The CDR3 extends over 17 amino acids. The V and J ends lost 6 bases and 8 bases, in that order; junction bases with no gene match: 20. The CDR3 spells CASSLDISGGAEREAFF. The CDR3 nucleotides are TGTGCCAGCTCCCTGGACATATCAGGGGGCGCGGAACGGGAAGCTTTCTTT. Drawing the rest from reference TRBV18 and TRBJ1-1, the complete variable domain is NAGVMQNPRHLVRRRGQEARLRCSPMKGHSHVYWYRQLPEEGLKFMVYLQKENIIDESGMPKERFSAEFPKEGPSILRIQQVVRGDSAAYFCASSLDISGGAEREAFFGQGTRLTVV.

The gene calls are TRBV6-1 and TRBJ2-7; 8 positions agree with TRBD2. CDR1 is MNHNS, CDR2 SASEGT, per germline. The junction had 4 bases not matched to a gene; V was cut back by 8 bases and J by 1 base. The CDR3 is 13 amino acids. CDR3 sequence: CASFTSGSYEQYF. The CDR3 region has the DNA TGTGCCAGCTTTACTAGCGGATCCTACGAGCAGTACTTC.

The chain is built from TRBV5-1 and TRBJ2-2; 7 bases agree with TRBD1. Germline V gene lookup returns CDR1 SGHRS and CDR2 YFSETQ. This CDR3 comprises 16 residues. The V and J ends lost 0 bases and 4 bases, in that order; junction bases with no gene match: 6. The CDR3 is CASSLGARGSTGELFF. As DNA, the CDR3 is TGCGCCAGCAGCTTGGGAGCCAGGGGGAGCACCGGGGAGCTGTTTTTT.

The sample holds one count of this clone. CDR3 DNA: TGTGCCAGCAGCTTCGGGACTAGCCAAGAGACCCAGTACTTC. Translated, it gives CASSFGTSQETQYF. The chain joins TRBV7-9 to TRBJ2-5, with TRBD2 matching over 8 bases. CDR1 and CDR2 (germline): SEHNR, FQNEAQ (reference sequence). V shed 3 bases, J shed 1 base, and the junction held 1 base outside the gene matches. CDR3 length: 14 residues.

The chain has TRBV28 and TRBJ1-1, with 8 bases aligning to TRBD1. The CDR3 consists of 14 residues. V lost 3 bases, J lost 7 bases, and 7 bases stayed unmatched. CDR1 and CDR2 from the germline V gene are MDHEN and SYDVKM. This chain's CDR3 is CASSLVTGGYEAFF. The CDR3, as DNA: TGTGCCAGCAGTTTGGTCACAGGGGGTTATGAAGCTTTCTTT. Combining the CDR3 with reference TRBV28 and TRBJ1-1 gives the whole variable domain DVKVTQSSRYLVKRTGEKVFLECVQDMDHENMFWYRQDPGLGLRLIYFSYDVKMKEKGDIPEGYSVSREKKERFSLILESASTNQTSMYLCASSLVTGGYEAFFGQGTRLTVV.

The chain employs TRBV5-1 and TRBJ2-3, with D uncertain. CDR1 is SGHRS, CDR2 YFSETQ, per germline. This CDR3 comprises 13 residues. V was cut by 1 base and J by 3 bases, with 6 bases left in between. Here the CDR3 reads CASSLKRTDTQYF. DNA for the CDR3: TGCGCCAGCAGCTTGAAGAGAACAGATACGCAGTATTTT.

The chain has TRBV27 and TRBJ2-5; 9 bases align to TRBD2. From germline, CDR1 is MNHEY and CDR2 SMNVEV (reference sequence). The CDR3 totals 18 residues. The ends lost 5 bases at V and 7 bases at J; junction bases unmatched: 20. The CDR3 here is CASSPPLSGGPFPGTQYF. CDR3 bases: TGTGCCAGCAGTCCCCCTCTAAGCGGGGGGCCCTTCCCGGGGACCCAGTACTTC.

This clone was detected only once. V gene TRBV7-8 combines with J gene TRBJ1-2; 11 bases align to TRBD1. The V gene end was trimmed by 3 bases and the J gene end by 5 bases; junction bases not matched to a gene: 5. This CDR3 comprises 15 residues. The germline V gene encodes CDR1 SGHVS and CDR2 FQNEAQ. CDR3 amino acids: CASSFGQGAKYGYTF. For the CDR3, the DNA is TGTGCCAGCAGCTTTGGACAGGGGGCCAAGTATGGCTACACCTTC.

CDR3 DNA sequence: TGTGCCAGTACCGCCGGACAGGGTTTCTACGAGCAGTACTTC. Protein: CASTAGQGFYEQYF. The chain links TRBV19 to TRBJ2-7, with 8 bases aligning to TRBD1. The germline V gene encodes CDR1 LNHDA and CDR2 SQIVND (reference sequence). J gave up 3 bases and V 7 bases, and 8 bases lay outside the gene matches. The CDR3 is 14 residues long.

This chain uses TRBV6-1 with TRBJ1-5; D is undetermined. Trimming stripped 4 bases from V and 5 bases from J, with 18 bases between. CDR3 size: 16 residues. In germline, CDR1 is MNHNS, CDR2 SASEGT. CDR3 region: CASSARQVTSDQPQHF. In DNA, the CDR3 is TGTGCCAGCAGTGCCCGTCAGGTGACGTCGGATCAGCCCCAGCATTTT.

This chain connects TRBV9 to TRBJ1-6; D is possibly TRBD1 (5 bases). The ends were cut back, 3 bases at V and 10 bases at J, with 11 bases in the middle. CDR1 SGDLS and CDR2 YYNGEE come from the germline V gene. The CDR3 runs to 13 residues. CDR3: CASSGDGRSPLHF. The CDR3 DNA sequence: TGTGCCAGCAGCGGGGACGGGAGGTCACCCCTCCACTTT.

The table lists this clone with a count of one. The rearrangement uses TRBV7-9 and TRBJ2-1; 7 bases match TRBD2. The germline CDR1 and CDR2 sequences are SEHNR and FQNEAQ (reference sequence). V lost 5 bases to trimming and J lost 7 bases; unmatched junction nucleotides: 14. This CDR3 has 16 amino acids. CDR3 protein: CASSGRAGEEVNEQFF. The CDR3 region has the DNA TGTGCCAGCAGCGGCCGGGCGGGAGAGGAGGTAAATGAGCAGTTCTTC.

The chain has TRBV11-3 and TRBJ2-3; 11 bases agree with TRBD1. Losses at the gene ends were 0 bases for V and 6 bases for J; bases not matched to a gene: 8. The CDR3 is 17 residues long. Germline CDR1 SGHNT, CDR2 YENEEA. The chain's CDR3 is CASSLDLLGQGADTQYF. The DNA of the CDR3 is TGTGCCAGCAGCTTAGATTTGTTAGGACAGGGGGCGGATACGCAGTATTTT.

The CDR3 reads CASSETGTHYGYTF. The CDR3 nucleotides are TGTGCCAGCAGTGAGACAGGCACCCACTATGGCTACACCTTC. The rearrangement joins TRBV6-1 to TRBJ1-2; a weak D match, TRBD1 (6 bases). The CDR3 consists of 14 residues. CDR1 MNHNS and CDR2 SASEGT come from the germline V gene. V was shortened by 3 bases and J by 3 bases, with 11 bases between the two germline ends.

The V call is TRBV28, the J call TRBJ2-2; 10 positions match TRBD1. V trimming: 1 base; J trimming: 1 base; junction bases outside the gene matches: 12. From germline, CDR1 is MDHEN and CDR2 SYDVKM. The CDR3 is made up of 20 amino acids. The CDR3 nucleotides read TGTGCCAGCAGTTTATCCCCGGGACAGGGGTTTAGCGGGAACACCGGGGAGCTGTTTTTT. This gives the protein CASSLSPGQGFSGNTGELFF.

This sequence joins TRBV19 and TRBJ1-2, with D maybe TRBD1 (5 bases). V was trimmed by 3 bases and J by 4 bases, leaving 9 bases between them. The CDR3 is 13 amino acids. Germline CDR1 LNHDA, CDR2 SQIVND (reference sequence). CDR3 in amino acids: CASSMGQRYGYTF. CDR3 bases: TGTGCCAGTAGTATGGGGCAGCGCTATGGCTACACCTTC.

The rearrangement joins TRBV6-5 to TRBJ2-5, with 11 bases lining up with TRBD2. This CDR3 has 16 residues. CDR1 MNHEY and CDR2 SVGAGI come from the germline V gene. V shed 0 bases, J shed 1 base, and the junction held 1 base outside the gene matches. The CDR3 protein is CASSYSTSGAQETQYF. DNA for the CDR3: TGTGCCAGCAGTTACTCGACTAGCGGGGCCCAAGAGACCCAGTACTTC.

The chain employs TRBV13 and TRBJ2-1; D gene uncertain. The length of the CDR3 is 16 residues. Germline V gene lookup returns CDR1 PRHDT and CDR2 FYEKMQ (reference sequence). V lost 0 bases to trimming and J lost 5 bases, with 14 bases between them. CDR3 DNA: TGTGCCAGCAGCTTAGGCTCTAGGCAAGCCCACAATGAGCAGTTCTTC. Amino acids: CASSLGSRQAHNEQFF. Complete variable domain (other parts from reference TRBV13 and TRBJ2-1): AAGVIQSPRHLIKEKRETATLKCYPIPRHDTVYWYQQGPGQDPQFLISFYEKMQSDKGSIPDRFSAQQFSDYHSELNMSSLELGDSALYFCASSLGSRQAHNEQFFGPGTRLTVL.

The chain uses TRBV5-1 and TRBJ2-1; TRBD2 is a possible D gene (5 bases). V was shortened by 1 base and J by 8 bases, with 13 bases between the two germline ends. Germline V gives CDR1 SGHRS, CDR2 YFSETQ. CDR3 length: 14 residues. Here the CDR3 DNA reads TGCGCCAGCAGCTTGATTTCCGGGGTGGATGAGCAGTTCTTC. Translated: CASSLISGVDEQFF.

This chain links TRBV5-1 with TRBJ2-7; TRBD2 matches 12 bases. Germline V lookup: CDR1 SGHRS, CDR2 YFSETQ. The CDR3 loop spans 15 amino acids. The V and J ends lost 4 bases and 4 bases, in that order; junction bases with no gene match: 6. The CDR3, as DNA: TGCGCCAGCAGCCTAGAACTAGCGGGGGGATACGAGCAGTACTTC. Its protein is CASSLELAGGYEQYF.

This clone was counted only a few times. V is TRBV7-9 and J is TRBJ1-4, with a tentative D call TRBD1 (5 bases). The CDR3 is made up of 12 amino acids. Trimming removed 5 bases at V and 8 bases at J, with 9 bases between. Germline V CDR1 and CDR2: SEHNR, FQNEAQ (reference sequence). The CDR3 bases are TGTGCCAGCAGCCAAGGGGCGGAAAAACTGTTTTTT. Protein: CASSQGAEKLFF. Full variable domain (rest looked up from reference TRBV7-9 and TRBJ1-4): DTGVSQNPRHKITKRGQNVTFRCDPISEHNRLYWYRQTLGQGPEFLTYFQNEAQLEKSRLLSDRFSAERPKGSFSTLEIQRTEQGDSAMYLCASSQGAEKLFFGSGTQLSVL.